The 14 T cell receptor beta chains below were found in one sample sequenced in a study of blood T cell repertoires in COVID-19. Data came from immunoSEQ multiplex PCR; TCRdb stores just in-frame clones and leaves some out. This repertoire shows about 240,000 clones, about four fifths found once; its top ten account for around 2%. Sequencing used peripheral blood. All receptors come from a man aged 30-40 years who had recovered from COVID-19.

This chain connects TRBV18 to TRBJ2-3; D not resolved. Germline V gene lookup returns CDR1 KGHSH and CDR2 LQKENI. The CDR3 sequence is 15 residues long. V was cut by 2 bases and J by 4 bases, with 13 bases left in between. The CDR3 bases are TGTGCCAGCTCACCAGCTAGTAATAGCCCAGATACGCAGTATTTT. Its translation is CASSPASNSPDTQYF. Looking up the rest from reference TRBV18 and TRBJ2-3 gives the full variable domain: NAGVMQNPRHLVRRRGQEARLRCSPMKGHSHVYWYRQLPEEGLKFMVYLQKENIIDESGMPKERFSAEFPKEGPSILRIQQVVRGDSAAYFCASSPASNSPDTQYFGPGTRLTVL.

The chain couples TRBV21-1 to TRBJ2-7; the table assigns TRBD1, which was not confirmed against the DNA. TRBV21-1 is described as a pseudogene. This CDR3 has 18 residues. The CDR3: CASSRTASRTPSSYEQYV. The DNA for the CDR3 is TGTGCCAGCAGCCGCACAGCCTCGCGAACGCCCAGCTCCTACGAGCAGTACGTC.

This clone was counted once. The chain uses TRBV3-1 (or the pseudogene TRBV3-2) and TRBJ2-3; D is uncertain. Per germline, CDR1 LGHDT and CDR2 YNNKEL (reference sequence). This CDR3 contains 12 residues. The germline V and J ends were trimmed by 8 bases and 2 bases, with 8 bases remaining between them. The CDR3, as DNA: TGTGCCAGCGAAGGAGCCACAGATACGCAGTATTTT. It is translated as CASEGATDTQYF.

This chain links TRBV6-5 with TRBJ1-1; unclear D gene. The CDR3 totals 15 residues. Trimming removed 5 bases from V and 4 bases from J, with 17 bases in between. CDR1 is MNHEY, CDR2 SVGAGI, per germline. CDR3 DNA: TGTGCCAGCAGTCCCGGTAGGAGGGCGGGCACTGAAGCTTTCTTT. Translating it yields CASSPGRRAGTEAFF.

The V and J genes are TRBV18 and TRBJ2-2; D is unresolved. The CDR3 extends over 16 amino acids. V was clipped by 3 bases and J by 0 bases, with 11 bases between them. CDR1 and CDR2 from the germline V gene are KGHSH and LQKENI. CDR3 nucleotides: TGTGCCAGCTCACCTTTTCCGGAGTCGAACACCGGGGAGCTGTTTTTT. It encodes CASSPFPESNTGELFF.

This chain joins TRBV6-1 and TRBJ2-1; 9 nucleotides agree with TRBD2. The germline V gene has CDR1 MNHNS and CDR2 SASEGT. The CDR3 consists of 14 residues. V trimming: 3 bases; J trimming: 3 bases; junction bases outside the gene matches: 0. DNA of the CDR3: TGTGCCAGCAGTGAGCGGGGGGGCTACAATGAGCAGTTCTTC. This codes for CASSERGGYNEQFF.

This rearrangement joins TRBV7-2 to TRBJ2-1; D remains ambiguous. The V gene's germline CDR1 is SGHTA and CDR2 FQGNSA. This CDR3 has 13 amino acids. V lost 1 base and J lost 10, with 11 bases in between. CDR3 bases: TGTGCCAGCAGCTTAGGGTTACCCGGGGAGCAGTTCTTC. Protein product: CASSLGLPGEQFF.

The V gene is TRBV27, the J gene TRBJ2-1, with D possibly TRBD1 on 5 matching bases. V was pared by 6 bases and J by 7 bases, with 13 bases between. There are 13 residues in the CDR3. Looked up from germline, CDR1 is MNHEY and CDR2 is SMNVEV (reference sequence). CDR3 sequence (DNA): TGTGCCAGCAGCAGACAGAACTGGAATGAGCAGTTCTTC. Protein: CASSRQNWNEQFF.

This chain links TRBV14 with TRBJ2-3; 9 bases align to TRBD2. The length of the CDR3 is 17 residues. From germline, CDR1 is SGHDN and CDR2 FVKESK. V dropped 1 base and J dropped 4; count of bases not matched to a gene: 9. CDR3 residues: CASSQVLGLAGSDTQYF. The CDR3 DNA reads TGTGCCAGCAGCCAAGTCCTAGGGCTAGCGGGGTCAGATACGCAGTATTTT.

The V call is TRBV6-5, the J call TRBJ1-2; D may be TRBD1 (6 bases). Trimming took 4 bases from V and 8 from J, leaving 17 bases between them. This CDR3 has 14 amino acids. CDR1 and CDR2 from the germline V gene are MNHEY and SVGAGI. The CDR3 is CASSFKSGAGGYTF. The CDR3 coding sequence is TGTGCCAGCAGTTTCAAGTCAGGGGCCGGGGGCTACACCTTC.

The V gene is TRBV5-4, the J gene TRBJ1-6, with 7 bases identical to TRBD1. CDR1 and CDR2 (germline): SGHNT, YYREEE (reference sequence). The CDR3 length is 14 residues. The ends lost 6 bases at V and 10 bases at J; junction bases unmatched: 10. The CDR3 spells CASKKTGTESPLHF. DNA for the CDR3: TGTGCCAGCAAAAAGACAGGGACGGAATCACCCCTCCACTTT.

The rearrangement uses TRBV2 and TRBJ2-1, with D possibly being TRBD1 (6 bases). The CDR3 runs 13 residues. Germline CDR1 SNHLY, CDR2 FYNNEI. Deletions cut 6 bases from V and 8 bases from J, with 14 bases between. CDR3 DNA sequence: TGTGCCAGCAGGACCACAGGGTTCGATGAGCAGTTCTTC. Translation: CASRTTGFDEQFF.

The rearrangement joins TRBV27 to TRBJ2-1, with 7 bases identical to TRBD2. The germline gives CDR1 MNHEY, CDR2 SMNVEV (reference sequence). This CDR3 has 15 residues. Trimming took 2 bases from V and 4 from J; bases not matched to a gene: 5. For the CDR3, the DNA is TGTGCCAGCAGTTTAGCCCTAGCGGTTTACAATGAGCAGTTCTTC. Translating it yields CASSLALAVYNEQFF.

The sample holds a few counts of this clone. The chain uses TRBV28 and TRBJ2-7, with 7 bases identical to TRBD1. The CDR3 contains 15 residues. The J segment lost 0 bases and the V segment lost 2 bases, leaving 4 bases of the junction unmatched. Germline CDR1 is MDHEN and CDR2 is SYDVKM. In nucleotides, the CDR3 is TGTGCCAGCAGTTTAGCGGCAGGGGGCTCCTACGAGCAGTACGTC. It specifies CASSLAAGGSYEQYV.